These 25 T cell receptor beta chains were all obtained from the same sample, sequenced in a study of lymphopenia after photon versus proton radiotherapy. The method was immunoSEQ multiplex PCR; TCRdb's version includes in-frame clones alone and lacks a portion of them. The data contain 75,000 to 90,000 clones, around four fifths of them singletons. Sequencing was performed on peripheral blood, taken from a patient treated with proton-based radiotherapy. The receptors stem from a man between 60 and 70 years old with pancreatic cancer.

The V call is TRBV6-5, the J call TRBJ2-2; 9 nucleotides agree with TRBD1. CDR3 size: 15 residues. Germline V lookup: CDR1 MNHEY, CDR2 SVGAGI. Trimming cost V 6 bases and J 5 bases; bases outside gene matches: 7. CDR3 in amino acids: CASSRDRAGTGELFF. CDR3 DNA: TGTGCCAGCAGCCGGGACAGGGCCGGGACCGGGGAGCTGTTTTTT.

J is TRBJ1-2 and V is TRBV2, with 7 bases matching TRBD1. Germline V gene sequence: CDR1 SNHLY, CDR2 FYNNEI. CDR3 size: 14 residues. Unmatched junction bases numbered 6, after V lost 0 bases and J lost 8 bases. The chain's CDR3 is CASSEARRGQGYTF. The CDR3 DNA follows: TGTGCCAGCAGTGAAGCGCGGAGGGGGCAAGGCTACACCTTC.

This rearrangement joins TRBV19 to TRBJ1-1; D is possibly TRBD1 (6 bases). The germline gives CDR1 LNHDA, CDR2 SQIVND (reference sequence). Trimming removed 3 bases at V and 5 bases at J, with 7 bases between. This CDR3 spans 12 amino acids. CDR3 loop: CASSIGTTEAFF. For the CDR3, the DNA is TGTGCCAGTAGTATTGGGACAACTGAAGCTTTCTTT.

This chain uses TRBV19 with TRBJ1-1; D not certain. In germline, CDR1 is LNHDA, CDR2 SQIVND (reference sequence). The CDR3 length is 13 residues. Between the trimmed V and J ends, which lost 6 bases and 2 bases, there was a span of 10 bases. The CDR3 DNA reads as TGTGCCAGTAGATTCACCCTAAACACTGAAGCTTTCTTT. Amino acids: CASRFTLNTEAFF.

The CDR3 DNA is TGTGCCAGCAGTGTGCGAGGACTAGCGGGAATCACCGGGGAGCTGTTTTTT. Translating it yields CASSVRGLAGITGELFF. The chain links TRBV2 to TRBJ2-2; 12 nucleotides match TRBD2. The CDR3 has 17 amino acids. Germline V gene sequence: CDR1 SNHLY, CDR2 FYNNEI. The ends lost 4 bases at V and 4 bases at J; junction bases unmatched: 7.

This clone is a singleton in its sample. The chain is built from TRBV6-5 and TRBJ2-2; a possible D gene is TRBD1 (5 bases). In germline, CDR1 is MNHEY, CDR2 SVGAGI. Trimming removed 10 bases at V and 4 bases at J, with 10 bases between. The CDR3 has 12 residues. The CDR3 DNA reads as TGTGCCACCTGGCAGGGCACCGGGGAGCTGTTTTTT. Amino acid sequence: CATWQGTGELFF.

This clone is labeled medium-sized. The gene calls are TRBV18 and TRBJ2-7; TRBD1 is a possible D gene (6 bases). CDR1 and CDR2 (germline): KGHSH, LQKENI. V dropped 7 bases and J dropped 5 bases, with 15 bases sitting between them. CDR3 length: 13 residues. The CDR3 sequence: CASFTTGTHEQYF. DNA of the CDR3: TGTGCCAGCTTCACCACAGGGACCCACGAGCAGTACTTC.

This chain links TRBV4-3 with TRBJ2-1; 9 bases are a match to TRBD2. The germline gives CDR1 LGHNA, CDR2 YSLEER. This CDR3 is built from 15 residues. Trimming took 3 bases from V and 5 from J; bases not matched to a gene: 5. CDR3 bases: TGCGCCAGCAGCCAGCGGGGGGGTATCAACAATGAGCAGTTCTTC. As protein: CASSQRGGINNEQFF.

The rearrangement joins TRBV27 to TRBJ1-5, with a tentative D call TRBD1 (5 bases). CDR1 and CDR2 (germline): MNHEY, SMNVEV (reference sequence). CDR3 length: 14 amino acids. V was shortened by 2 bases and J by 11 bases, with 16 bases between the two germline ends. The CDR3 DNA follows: TGTGCCAGCAGTTTAGCAGGGTCCGACGGGACCCAGCATTTT. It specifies CASSLAGSDGTQHF.

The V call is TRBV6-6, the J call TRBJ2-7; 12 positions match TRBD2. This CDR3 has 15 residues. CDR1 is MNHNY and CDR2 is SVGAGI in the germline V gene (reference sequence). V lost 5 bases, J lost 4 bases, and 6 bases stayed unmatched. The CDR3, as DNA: TGTGCCAGCAGTCACCGGACTAGCGGGATATACGAGCAGTACTTC. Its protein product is CASSHRTSGIYEQYF.

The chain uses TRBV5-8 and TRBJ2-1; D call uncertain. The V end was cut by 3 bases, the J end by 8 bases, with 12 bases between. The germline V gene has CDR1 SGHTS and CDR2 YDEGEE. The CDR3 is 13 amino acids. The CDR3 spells CASSYGSGDEQFF. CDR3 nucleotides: TGTGCCAGCAGCTACGGGTCGGGTGATGAGCAGTTCTTC.

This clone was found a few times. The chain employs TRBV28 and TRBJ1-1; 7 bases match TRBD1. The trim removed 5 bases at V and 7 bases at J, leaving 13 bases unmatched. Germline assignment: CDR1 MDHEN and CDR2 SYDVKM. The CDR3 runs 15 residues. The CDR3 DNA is TGTGCCAGCAGTCCTCAGACAGGGTTGGGAGTTGAAGCTTTCTTT. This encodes CASSPQTGLGVEAFF.

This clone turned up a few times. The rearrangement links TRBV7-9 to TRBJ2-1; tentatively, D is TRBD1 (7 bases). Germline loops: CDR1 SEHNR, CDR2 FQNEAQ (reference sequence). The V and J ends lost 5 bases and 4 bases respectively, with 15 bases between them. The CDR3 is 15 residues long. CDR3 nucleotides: TGTGCCAGCAGCCCAGGGGGGCGGAGGTACAATGAGCAGTTCTTC. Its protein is CASSPGGRRYNEQFF. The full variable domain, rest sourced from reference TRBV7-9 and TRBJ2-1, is DTGVSQNPRHKITKRGQNVTFRCDPISEHNRLYWYRQTLGQGPEFLTYFQNEAQLEKSRLLSDRFSAERPKGSFSTLEIQRTEQGDSAMYLCASSPGGRRYNEQFFGPGTRLTVL.

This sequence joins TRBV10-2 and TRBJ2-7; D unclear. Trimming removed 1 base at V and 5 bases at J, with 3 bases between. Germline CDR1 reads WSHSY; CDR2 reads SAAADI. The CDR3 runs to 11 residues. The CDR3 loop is CASSEWDEQYF. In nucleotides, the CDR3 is TGCGCCAGCAGTGAGTGGGACGAGCAGTACTTC.

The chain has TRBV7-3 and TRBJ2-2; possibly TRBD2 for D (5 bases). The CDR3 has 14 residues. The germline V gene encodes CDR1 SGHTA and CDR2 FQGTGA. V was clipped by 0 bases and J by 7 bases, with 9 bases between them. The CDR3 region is CASSLTHSGGELFF. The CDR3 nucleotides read TGTGCCAGCAGCTTAACTCACAGCGGCGGGGAGCTGTTTTTT.

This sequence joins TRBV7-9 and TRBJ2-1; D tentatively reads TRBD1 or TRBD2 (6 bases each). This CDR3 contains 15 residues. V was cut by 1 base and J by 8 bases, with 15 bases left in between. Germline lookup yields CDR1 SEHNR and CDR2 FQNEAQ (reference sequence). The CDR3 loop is CASSLVGGSGHEQFF. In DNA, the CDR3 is TGTGCCAGCAGCTTAGTGGGGGGCTCCGGTCATGAGCAGTTCTTC.

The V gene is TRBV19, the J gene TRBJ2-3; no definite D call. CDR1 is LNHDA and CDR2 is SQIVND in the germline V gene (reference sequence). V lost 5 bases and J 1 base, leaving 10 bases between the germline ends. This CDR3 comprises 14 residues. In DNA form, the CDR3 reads TGTGCCAGTAGTCCGTCGCCGGGCACAGATACGCAGTATTTT. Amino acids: CASSPSPGTDTQYF.

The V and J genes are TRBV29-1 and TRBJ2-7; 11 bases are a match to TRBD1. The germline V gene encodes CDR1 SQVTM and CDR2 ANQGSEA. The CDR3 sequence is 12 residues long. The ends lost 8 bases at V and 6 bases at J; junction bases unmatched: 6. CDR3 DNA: TGCAGCTCTCAGGACAGGGGGCTCGAGCAGTACTTC. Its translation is CSSQDRGLEQYF.

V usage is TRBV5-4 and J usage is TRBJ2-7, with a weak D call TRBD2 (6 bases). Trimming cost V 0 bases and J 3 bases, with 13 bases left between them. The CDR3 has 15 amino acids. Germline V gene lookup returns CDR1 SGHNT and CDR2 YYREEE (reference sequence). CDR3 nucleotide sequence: TGTGCCAGCAGCTTGGAGAGTAGCGGAGGCTACGAGCAGTACTTC. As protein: CASSLESSGGYEQYF.

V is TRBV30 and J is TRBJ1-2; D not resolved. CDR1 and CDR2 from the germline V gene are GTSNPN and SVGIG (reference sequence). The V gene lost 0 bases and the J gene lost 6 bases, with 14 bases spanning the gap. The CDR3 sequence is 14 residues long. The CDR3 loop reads CAWSVTTRNDGYTF. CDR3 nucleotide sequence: TGTGCCTGGAGTGTTACGACACGTAATGATGGCTACACCTTC.

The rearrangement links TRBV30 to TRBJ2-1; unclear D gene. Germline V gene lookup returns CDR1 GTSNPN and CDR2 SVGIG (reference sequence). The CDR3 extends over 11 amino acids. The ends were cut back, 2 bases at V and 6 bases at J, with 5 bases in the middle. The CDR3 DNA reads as TGTGCCTGGAGTTGGGTCAATGAGCAGTTCTTC. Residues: CAWSWVNEQFF.

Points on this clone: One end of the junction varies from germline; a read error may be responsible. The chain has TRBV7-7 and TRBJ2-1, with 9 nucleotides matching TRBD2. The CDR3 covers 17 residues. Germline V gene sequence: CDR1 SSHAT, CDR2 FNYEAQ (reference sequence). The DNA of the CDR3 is TGTGCTAGCAGCCCCACGGGGGGGGCTAGCGGGAAAAATGAGCAGTTCTTC. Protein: CASSPTGGASGKNEQFF.

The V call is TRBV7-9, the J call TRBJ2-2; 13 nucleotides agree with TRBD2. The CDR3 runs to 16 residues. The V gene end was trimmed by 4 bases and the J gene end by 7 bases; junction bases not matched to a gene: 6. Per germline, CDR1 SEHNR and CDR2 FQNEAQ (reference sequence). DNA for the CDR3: TGTGCCAGCAGCTCCGGACTAGCGGGAGCAGGCGGGGAGCTGTTTTTT. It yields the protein CASSSGLAGAGGELFF.

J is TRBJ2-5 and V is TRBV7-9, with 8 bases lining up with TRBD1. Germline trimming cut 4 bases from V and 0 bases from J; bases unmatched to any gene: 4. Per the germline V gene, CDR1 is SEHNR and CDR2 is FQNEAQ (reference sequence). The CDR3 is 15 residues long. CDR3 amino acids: CASSYRQGYQETQYF. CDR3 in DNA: TGTGCCAGCAGCTACAGACAGGGGTACCAAGAGACCCAGTACTTC.

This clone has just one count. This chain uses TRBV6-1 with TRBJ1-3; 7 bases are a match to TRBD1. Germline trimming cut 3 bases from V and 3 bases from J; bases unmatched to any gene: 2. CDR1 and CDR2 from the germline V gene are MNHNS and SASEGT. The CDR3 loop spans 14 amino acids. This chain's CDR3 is CASSDRGFGNTIYF. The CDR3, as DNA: TGTGCCAGCAGTGACAGGGGGTTTGGAAACACCATATATTTT.